The clone carrying this T cell receptor beta chain was recorded a few times. Authors' methods: Amplification of reference gene primers was used by the study to estimate nucleated cell counts. This table comes from immunoSEQ multiplex PCR, and its TCRdb copy is limited to in-frame clones, with some not included. The DNA was the basis for D and trimming; V, J and clone size are from that table. In the table there are 350,000 or so clones, about nine tenths of which are singletons. All enrollees were about 18 to 89 years old and from approximately 25 US areas. Participant reports of clinical history set cohort assignment. This entry is derived from a study of blood T cell repertoires in COVID-19. CDR3 length equals 14 residues. The ends were cut back, 7 bases at V and 1 base at J, with 10 bases in the middle. Germline values: CDR1 LNHDA, CDR2 SQIVND (reference sequence).

This receptor was taken from a woman aged 25 to 45 who had been exposed to COVID-19. The chain has TRBV19 and TRBJ2-2; D is unclear. What was sequenced was PBMCs or T cells enriched from blood (not recorded which). The CDR3 sequence: CASNLGENTGELFF. The CDR3 DNA follows: TGTGCCAGTAACCTCGGAGAGAACACCGGGGAGCTGTTTTTT.